A single sample gave rise to the 24 T cell receptor beta chains below, sequenced in a study of T cells in Graves' hyperthyroidism and ophthalmopathy. TCR beta CDR3 regions were amplified from RNA transcripts. The HTBI primer set was used in a first-round RT-PCR of the TCR CDR3. In TCRdb, the multiplex PCR reads were re-called with MiXCR into one record per CDR3 protein. Of about 530,000 distinct CDR3 sequences detected, roughly a sixth appear once; the ten largest clones hold 17%. The sample comprised blood. Receptors originate from a woman aged 18-30 years with Graves' ophthalmopathy.

The chain combines TRBV7-3 with TRBJ2-2; no clear D. Between the trimmed V and J ends, which lost 7 bases and 4 bases, there was a span of 13 bases. Germline assignment: CDR1 SGHTA and CDR2 FQGTGA. This CDR3 has 14 residues. DNA for the CDR3: TGTGCCAGCAACAAGGACGAGCGCACCGGGGAGCTGTTTTTT. This encodes CASNKDERTGELFF.

The chain joins TRBV7-2 to TRBJ2-2; TRBD2 agrees at 13 bases. In germline, CDR1 is SGHTA, CDR2 FQGNSA. Trimming took 5 bases from V and 7 from J; bases not matched to a gene: 19. The CDR3 consists of 20 residues. The CDR3 DNA reads as TGTGCCAGCAGCCAAGGGTTCCTGATGACTAGCGGGGGGCCCCACGGGGAGCTGTTTTTT. Amino acid sequence: CASSQGFLMTSGGPHGELFF.

The chain recombines TRBV18 with TRBJ1-5; D gene uncertain. In germline, CDR1 is KGHSH, CDR2 LQKENI. V gave up 6 bases and J gave up 4 bases, with 13 bases separating them. The CDR3 runs to 14 residues. CDR3 DNA: TGTGCCAGCTCGCCGAAACCCAGTAATCAGCCCCAGCATTTT. Translating it yields CASSPKPSNQPQHF.

There are many counts of this clonotype. The chain couples TRBV6-6 to TRBJ2-7; TRBD1 aligns across 7 bases. The CDR3 contains 14 residues. J gave up 3 bases and V 2 bases, and 4 bases lay outside the gene matches. CDR1 is MNHNY, CDR2 SVGAGI, per germline (reference sequence). Written as DNA, the CDR3 is TGTGCCAGCAGTTACCAGGGGGTCCACTACGAGCAGTACTTC. As protein: CASSYQGVHYEQYF.

V is TRBV5-4 and J is TRBJ1-1, with a tentative D call TRBD1 (6 bases). The germline V gene has CDR1 SGHNT and CDR2 YYREEE (reference sequence). Trimming removed 4 bases from V and 4 bases from J, with 17 bases in between. This CDR3 spans 15 amino acids. This chain's CDR3 is CASSLNRAGSTEAFF. CDR3 in DNA: TGTGCCAGCAGCCTGAACAGGGCGGGGAGCACTGAAGCTTTCTTT.

In its sample, this clonotype was seen many times. V and J are TRBV12-3 or TRBV12-4 and TRBJ1-5; tentatively, D is TRBD1 (5 bases). With 5 bases removed from V and 5 bases from J, the gap between germline ends came to 16 bases. The CDR3 consists of 15 residues. The chain's CDR3 is CASSLSGLKDQPQHF. The CDR3 coding sequence is TGTGCCAGCAGTCTATCGGGACTGAAAGATCAGCCCCAGCATTTT.

The chain uses TRBV9 and TRBJ1-1; D is uncertain. Germline CDR1 SGDLS, CDR2 YYNGEE. The CDR3 spans 16 residues. V lost 3 bases to trimming and J lost 0 bases, with 15 bases between them. CDR3 protein: CASSALKGDMNTEAFF. CDR3 nucleotides: TGTGCCAGCAGCGCCCTTAAGGGAGATATGAACACTGAAGCTTTCTTT.

The V and J genes are TRBV24-1 and TRBJ2-2, with a possible D match to TRBD1 (6 bases). Germline V gene lookup returns CDR1 KGHDR and CDR2 SFDVKD. The V and J ends lost 1 base and 1 base respectively, with 9 bases between them. This CDR3 comprises 16 residues. CDR3 residues: CATSDLPGQNTGELFF. The CDR3 DNA follows: TGTGCCACCAGTGATTTACCGGGACAGAACACCGGGGAGCTGTTTTTT.

This clonotype has ten or more counts. The junction differs from germline at one of its ends, possibly a read error. This chain joins TRBV12-3 or TRBV12-4 and TRBJ1-2; unclear D gene. This CDR3 comprises 10 residues. The chain's CDR3 is CASSLLETAF. In DNA form, the CDR3 reads TGTGCCAGCAGTTTGTTGGAGACGGCCTTC.

This clonotype has just a few counts. This chain connects TRBV6-1 to TRBJ1-2, with 12 positions matching TRBD1. Germline CDR1 MNHNS, CDR2 SASEGT. CDR3 length equals 15 residues. V was pared by 5 bases and J by 7 bases, with 8 bases of the junction left unmatched. Written as DNA, the CDR3 is TGTGCCAGCAGTTATGTGGGACAGGGGGCGCCTGGCTACACCTTC. This encodes CASSYVGQGAPGYTF.

This clonotype came up many times. The chain combines TRBV28 with TRBJ2-3, with D hard to call. The CDR3 contains 15 residues. Germline CDR1 reads MDHEN; CDR2 reads SYDVKM. Trimming cost V 8 bases and J 1 base, with 16 bases left between them. This chain's CDR3 is CASRALGARTDTQYF. The CDR3 DNA is TGTGCCAGCCGAGCACTTGGTGCGCGCACAGATACGCAGTATTTT.

V usage is TRBV27 and J usage is TRBJ2-2; TRBD2 matches at 13 bases. V was clipped by 8 bases and J by 4 bases; unmatched bases: 7. This CDR3 comprises 16 residues. Germline V gene lookup returns CDR1 MNHEY and CDR2 SMNVEV (reference sequence). CDR3: CASRMRLAGGTGELFF. In nucleotides, the CDR3 is TGTGCCAGCCGGATGAGACTAGCGGGGGGCACCGGGGAGCTGTTTTTT.

The chain has TRBV6-2 or TRBV6-3 and TRBJ2-1, with a tentative D call TRBD1 (6 bases). Germline CDR1 reads MNHEY; CDR2 reads SVGEGT. V dropped 0 bases and J dropped 0 bases, with 9 bases sitting between them. The CDR3 is 16 residues long. CDR3 sequence (DNA): TGTGCCAGCAGTTACTCGGACAGCAACTCCTACAATGAGCAGTTCTTC. Protein: CASSYSDSNSYNEQFF.

The CDR3 DNA sequence: TGTGCCTGGGGAATACAGGGGGACAATCAGCCCCAGCATTTT. It is translated as CAWGIQGDNQPQHF. The chain recombines TRBV30 with TRBJ1-5; 8 bases are a match to TRBD1. The CDR3 is made up of 14 amino acids. Germline loops: CDR1 GTSNPN, CDR2 SVGIG (reference sequence). V shed 5 bases, J shed 3 bases, and the junction held 6 bases outside the gene matches.

This clonotype was seen ten or more times. This chain uses TRBV7-8 with TRBJ2-5; TRBD1 aligns across 11 bases. Germline loops: CDR1 SGHVS, CDR2 FQNEAQ. V shed 6 bases, J shed 5 bases, and the junction held 8 bases outside the gene matches. This CDR3 comprises 15 residues. The CDR3 reads CASSYPGQGGETQYF. CDR3 in DNA: TGTGCCAGCAGTTATCCGGGACAGGGGGGGGAGACCCAGTACTTC.

CDR3 amino acids: CASSLAKTYEQYF. In nucleotides, the CDR3 is TGTGCCAGCAGCTTAGCAAAGACCTACGAGCAGTACTTC. This chain uses TRBV7-6 with TRBJ2-7; D uncertain. V was trimmed by 0 bases and J by 2 bases, leaving 5 bases between them. CDR3 length equals 13 residues. Germline assignment: CDR1 SGHVS and CDR2 FNYEAQ.

The table lists this clonotype with many counts. The chain combines TRBV5-5 with TRBJ2-2, with D unresolved. With 0 bases removed from V and 5 bases from J, the gap between germline ends came to 5 bases. CDR1 is SGHKS, CDR2 YYEKEE, per germline (reference sequence). The CDR3 totals 13 residues. The CDR3 DNA is TGTGCCAGCAGCTTGGTCCTTACCGGGGAGCTGTTTTTT. Its translation: CASSLVLTGELFF. Looking up the rest from reference TRBV5-5 and TRBJ2-2 gives the full variable domain: DAGVTQSPTHLIKTRGQQVTLRCSPISGHKSVSWYQQVLGQGPQFIFQYYEKEERGRGNFPDRFSARQFPNYSSELNVNALLLGDSALYLCASSLVLTGELFFGEGSRLTVL.

The chain recombines TRBV20-1 with TRBJ1-5; 7 positions match TRBD1. V trimming: 6 bases; J trimming: 4 bases; junction bases outside the gene matches: 15. Germline loops: CDR1 DFQATT, CDR2 SNEGSKA (reference sequence). This CDR3 has 16 amino acids. The CDR3 here is CSAPEGYRGSNQPQHF. In DNA, the CDR3 is TGCAGTGCACCGGAGGGATACAGGGGTTCTAATCAGCCCCAGCATTTT.

This clonotype was counted at least ten times. This rearrangement joins TRBV5-1 to TRBJ2-1; D remains ambiguous. CDR3 length: 18 residues. V shed 2 bases and J shed 0 bases, with 18 bases lying between them. Germline assignment: CDR1 SGHRS and CDR2 YFSETQ. CDR3 sequence (DNA): TGCGCCAGCAGCTTTCGACCCCCCGGCCTGAGCTCCTACAATGAGCAGTTCTTC. Translating it yields CASSFRPPGLSSYNEQFF.

This clonotype has ten or more counts. The rearrangement joins TRBV7-2 to TRBJ1-2; D is perhaps TRBD1 (6 bases). The V gene's germline CDR1 is SGHTA and CDR2 FQGNSA. The CDR3 has 13 amino acids. The ends were cut back, 1 base at V and 6 bases at J, with 9 bases in the middle. CDR3 sequence reads: CASSLGGPNGYTF. In DNA, the CDR3 is TGTGCCAGCAGCTTAGGGGGGCCCAATGGCTACACCTTC. Full variable domain (missing parts from reference TRBV7-2 and TRBJ1-2): GAGVSQSPSNKVTEKGKDVELRCDPISGHTALYWYRQSLGQGLEFLIYFQGNSAPDKSGLPSDRFSAERTGGSVSTLTIQRTQQEDSAVYLCASSLGGPNGYTFGSGTRLTVV.

This clonotype has ten or more counts. The chain recombines TRBV20-1 with TRBJ2-7; TRBD2 is a possible D gene (5 bases). The V end was cut by 0 bases, the J end by 7 bases, with 19 bases between. This CDR3 has 15 residues. Germline values: CDR1 DFQATT, CDR2 SNEGSKA (reference sequence). CDR3 nucleotide sequence: TGCAGTGCTAGAGATGCGCTAGCTCATATGGGAGAGCAGTACTTC. It codes for CSARDALAHMGEQYF.

The sample holds many counts of this clonotype. The J gene is TRBJ2-7, the V gene TRBV2; 12 bases map to TRBD2. Trimming removed 6 bases from V and 1 base from J; junction bases left unmatched: 10. The germline V gene encodes CDR1 SNHLY and CDR2 FYNNEI. CDR3 length equals 17 residues. Written as DNA, the CDR3 is TGTGCCAGCAGGGATACTAGCGGGGGGTCCGTTTCCTACGAGCAGTACTTC. This translates into CASRDTSGGSVSYEQYF. Based on the CDR3 plus reference TRBV2 and TRBJ2-7, the full variable domain is EPEVTQTPSHQVTQMGQEVILRCVPISNHLYFYWYRQILGQKVEFLVSFYNNEISEKSEIFDDQFSVERPDGSNFTLKIRSTKLEDSAMYFCASRDTSGGSVSYEQYFGPGTRLTVT.

This clonotype was counted between two and nine times. The genes are TRBV14 and TRBJ2-1; D is unresolved. This CDR3 has 14 residues. CDR1 is SGHDN and CDR2 is FVKESK in the germline V gene. V was trimmed by 1 base and J by 4 bases, leaving 8 bases between them. CDR3 region: CASSQASVYNEQFF. In DNA, the CDR3 is TGTGCCAGCAGCCAAGCCTCCGTATACAATGAGCAGTTCTTC.

This clonotype was counted ten times or more. This chain links TRBV28 with TRBJ2-5; D is perhaps TRBD1 (6 bases). The CDR3 is 14 residues long. V lost 7 bases, J lost 2 bases, and 14 bases lay in between. The germline gives CDR1 MDHEN, CDR2 SYDVKM. CDR3 region: CASTGTFIQETQYF. CDR3 bases: TGTGCCAGCACCGGGACATTTATTCAAGAGACCCAGTACTTC.